In its sample, the clone carrying this T cell receptor beta chain was seen many times. Its antigen is unidentified. This record belongs to a study of T cell repertoires in cytomegalovirus infection. TCRdb ran MiXCR on the reads and lists one entry per CDR3 protein. The repertoire holds some 800,000 distinct CDR3 sequences, with about 31% as singletons. Germline loops: CDR1 SGHVS, CDR2 FNYEAQ. The CDR3 is made up of 17 amino acids. With V trimmed by 4 bases and J by 0 bases, 8 bases remained unmatched. V usage is TRBV7-6 and J usage is TRBJ2-3; TRBD1 aligns across 9 bases. Here the sequenced sample was cultured CD8+ T cells from PBMCs, taken from culture after CMV antigen stimulation. The receptor's source is a human donor in good health (CMV status not recorded). Some clones in this sample may be carry-over from other donors' samples. CDR3: CASSSRSGTGSTDTQYF. CDR3 in DNA: TGTGCCAGCAGCTCCCGCTCTGGGACAGGGAGCACAGATACGCAGTATTTT. The full variable domain, in which reference TRBV7-6 and TRBJ2-3 provide the parts outside the CDR3, is GAGVSQSPRYKVTKRGQDVALRCDPISGHVSLYWYRQALGQGPEFLTYFNYEAQQDKSGLPNDRFSAERPEGSISTLTIQRTEQRDSAMYRCASSSRSGTGSTDTQYFGPGTRLTVL.